This T cell receptor beta chain was identified during a study of blood T cell repertoires in COVID-19. Across the whole study: Acute and convalescent COVID-19 specimens originated in the United States, Italy and Spain. Sources were T cells, B-cell-depleted T cells, or PBMCs; the material itself was cDNA or gDNA.

In the original processing: Amplification of reference gene primers provided the estimated nucleated cell counts. Profiling relied on immunoSEQ multiplex PCR, and the TCRdb table lists in-frame clones only, not all of them. The DNA was the basis for D and trimming; V, J and clone size are from that table. The sample consists of 90,000 to 110,000 clones, 84% of them appearing once. The sequence came from a woman in her forties or fifties with acute or convalescent COVID-19. Sequencing input: peripheral blood.

CDR3 bases: TGTGCCAGCAGTTTTGGTGTCCACTCGGGCTCCTACAATGAGCAGTTCTTC. Translated, it gives CASSFGVHSGSYNEQFF. The rearrangement links TRBV27 to TRBJ2-1; D ambiguous. The germline CDR1 and CDR2 sequences are MNHEY and SMNVEV (reference sequence). The V end lost 3 bases, the J end lost 0 bases, and 15 bases lay between the germline ends. The CDR3 has 17 amino acids.